Shown below are 18 T cell receptor beta chains from a single sample sequenced in a study of cytomegalovirus exposure and HLA in healthy donors. The protocol was immunoSEQ multiplex PCR, while the TCRdb copy is restricted to in-frame clones and leaves out a portion. The data contain 150,000 to 200,000 clones, about 86% of them singletons. Sequenced material: PBMCs. These receptor sequences come from a woman in her thirties in good health and CMV-seronegative.

J is TRBJ2-7 and V is TRBV11-2, with D unresolved. This CDR3 is built from 14 residues. Per the germline V gene, CDR1 is SGHAT and CDR2 is FQNNGV. V was trimmed by 8 bases and J by 0 bases, leaving 14 bases between them. In DNA form, the CDR3 reads TGTGCCAGCGACCTTCCTTCCAACTCCTACGAGCAGTACTTC. Amino acid sequence: CASDLPSNSYEQYF.

This chain joins TRBV28 and TRBJ2-1, with a tentative D call TRBD2 (6 bases). The CDR3 is 14 amino acids. Trimming cost V 0 bases and J 7 bases, with 10 bases left between them. The germline V gene has CDR1 MDHEN and CDR2 SYDVKM. The CDR3 is CASSLWGGRNEQFF. Written as DNA, the CDR3 is TGTGCCAGCAGTTTATGGGGGGGAAGGAATGAGCAGTTCTTC.

The chain employs TRBV7-9 and TRBJ1-5, with D tentatively TRBD1 (5 bases). Trimming shortened V by 5 bases and J by 6 bases, and 14 bases separated the two germline ends. The germline V gene encodes CDR1 SEHNR and CDR2 FQNEAQ (reference sequence). This CDR3 contains 14 residues. The CDR3 DNA follows: TGTGCCAGCAGCCATTCAGGGTTGGGTCAGCCCCAGCATTTT. Its protein product is CASSHSGLGQPQHF.

The chain is built from TRBV27 and TRBJ2-2; D uncertain. Germline CDR1 is MNHEY and CDR2 is SMNVEV (reference sequence). This CDR3 comprises 14 residues. Trimming removed 2 bases at V and 2 bases at J, with 6 bases between. The CDR3: CASSLRVNTGELFF. CDR3 DNA sequence: TGTGCCAGCAGTTTACGCGTAAACACCGGGGAGCTGTTTTTT.

This sequence joins TRBV7-2 and TRBJ2-7; D is possibly TRBD2 (6 bases). In germline, CDR1 is SGHTA, CDR2 FQGNSA. The V end was cut by 5 bases, the J end by 0 bases, with 23 bases between. The CDR3 sequence is 18 residues long. The CDR3 loop is CASSPRLILAQNSYEQYF. The DNA for the CDR3 is TGTGCCAGCAGCCCAAGACTCATTCTAGCGCAGAACTCCTACGAGCAGTACTTC.

The rearrangement links TRBV19 to TRBJ2-1; D uncertain. The germline V gene has CDR1 LNHDA and CDR2 SQIVND (reference sequence). Trimming left V 5 bases short and J 5 bases short, with 7 bases between. CDR3 length: 12 amino acids. The CDR3: CASSSGDNEQFF. The DNA of the CDR3 is TGTGCCAGTAGTTCCGGAGACAATGAGCAGTTCTTC. Supplemented by reference TRBV19 and TRBJ2-1, the full variable domain reads DGGITQSPKYLFRKEGQNVTLSCEQNLNHDAMYWYRQDPGQGLRLIYYSQIVNDFQKGDIAEGYSVSREKKESFPLTVTSAQKNPTAFYLCASSSGDNEQFFGPGTRLTVL.

The chain recombines TRBV6-1 with TRBJ2-5; D gene ambiguous. Germline V CDR1 and CDR2: MNHNS, SASEGT. V lost 6 bases, J lost 2 bases, and 10 bases lay in between. The CDR3 has 13 residues. The CDR3 loop reads CASSLNIQETQYF. The CDR3 region has the DNA TGTGCCAGCAGCTTAAACATTCAAGAGACCCAGTACTTC.

The J gene is TRBJ2-3, the V gene TRBV19, with a tentative D call TRBD2 (7 bases). The CDR3 runs to 14 residues. Looked up from germline, CDR1 is LNHDA and CDR2 is SQIVND (reference sequence). The V and J ends lost 7 bases and 4 bases respectively, with 15 bases between them. CDR3 loop: CASKEGGAADTQYF. CDR3 DNA sequence: TGTGCCAGTAAAGAGGGGGGGGCAGCAGATACGCAGTATTTT.

The chain has TRBV6-1 and TRBJ1-1; D gene uncertain. The V gene lost 4 bases and the J gene lost 7 bases, with 10 bases spanning the gap. Germline V gives CDR1 MNHNS, CDR2 SASEGT. This CDR3 comprises 12 residues. This CDR3 is CASSGRRVEAFF. CDR3 in DNA: TGTGCCAGCAGTGGACGCCGAGTTGAAGCTTTCTTT.

The CDR3 nucleotides read TGCGCCAGCAGCTTGACGTGGGGTAGGGGTAATGAGCAGTACTTC. Its protein product is CASSLTWGRGNEQYF. The J gene is TRBJ2-7, the V gene TRBV5-1, with a possible D match to TRBD1 (5 bases). The V end lost 1 base, the J end lost 7 bases, and 18 bases lay between the germline ends. The CDR3 sequence is 15 residues long. CDR1 and CDR2 from the germline V gene are SGHRS and YFSETQ.

The chain combines TRBV28 with TRBJ1-5; 8 bases are a match to TRBD1. The CDR3 totals 15 residues. Per germline, CDR1 MDHEN and CDR2 SYDVKM. J was trimmed by 2 bases and V by 6 bases; bases with no gene match: 6. The CDR3 nucleotides read TGTGCCAGCAGGCTACTACAGGGGGGCAATCAGCCCCAGCATTTT. Its translation is CASRLLQGGNQPQHF.

The chain employs TRBV18 and TRBJ2-3; no firm D call. In germline, CDR1 is KGHSH, CDR2 LQKENI. V lost 1 base, J lost 0 bases, and 14 bases lay in between. The CDR3 is 17 amino acids. CDR3 amino acids: CASSPLVRVSSTDTQYF. The CDR3 DNA follows: TGTGCCAGCTCACCACTTGTTAGAGTCTCTAGCACAGATACGCAGTATTTT. The full variable domain, in which reference TRBV18 and TRBJ2-3 provide the parts outside the CDR3, is NAGVMQNPRHLVRRRGQEARLRCSPMKGHSHVYWYRQLPEEGLKFMVYLQKENIIDESGMPKERFSAEFPKEGPSILRIQQVVRGDSAAYFCASSPLVRVSSTDTQYFGPGTRLTVL.

The chain links TRBV5-6 to TRBJ2-7; D is tentatively TRBD1 or TRBD2 (6 bases each). In germline, CDR1 is SGHDT, CDR2 YYEEEE. V dropped 4 bases and J dropped 7 bases, with 18 bases sitting between them. The CDR3 consists of 14 residues. The CDR3 bases are TGTGCCAGCAGCCGGAATGCCGGAGGGGGGGAGCAGTACTTC. It yields the protein CASSRNAGGGEQYF.

This rearrangement joins TRBV6-6 to TRBJ2-7, with 11 bases identical to TRBD2. V trimming: 2 bases; J trimming: 7 bases; junction bases outside the gene matches: 7. Germline V gene sequence: CDR1 MNHNY, CDR2 SVGAGI (reference sequence). The CDR3 sequence is 15 residues long. DNA for the CDR3: TGTGCCAGCAGTTACCAACTAGCGGGAGTAGGGGAGCAGTACTTC. It encodes CASSYQLAGVGEQYF.

Concerning this clone itself: Compared with germline, one end of the junction differs, possibly owing to a read error. V gene TRBV5-6 combines with J gene TRBJ2-3; 10 bases fit TRBD1. The CDR3 runs to 16 residues. Germline values: CDR1 SGHDT, CDR2 YYEEEE. For the CDR3, the DNA is TGTGCCAGTAGCTTAGACAGGGGGCGCGGGACAGATACGCAGTATTTT. Protein: CASSLDRGRGTDTQYF.

V is TRBV7-3 and J is TRBJ1-3, with unresolved D. The CDR3 runs to 15 residues. Trimming shortened V by 0 bases and J by 1 base, and 7 bases separated the two germline ends. Germline V gene lookup returns CDR1 SGHTA and CDR2 FQGTGA. The CDR3 DNA reads TGTGCCAGCAGCTTAACCGAGGGTTCTGGAAACACCATATATTTT. This translates into CASSLTEGSGNTIYF.

This chain joins TRBV29-1 and TRBJ2-7; TRBD2 agrees at 7 bases. CDR1 and CDR2 (germline): SQVTM, ANQGSEA. There are 9 residues in the CDR3. This CDR3 is CGGGQEQYF. DNA for the CDR3: TGCGGCGGGGGTCAGGAGCAGTACTTC.

In this sample, this clone turned up a few times. The J gene is TRBJ1-5, the V gene TRBV6-5; perhaps TRBD1 as D (6 bases). V was pared by 5 bases and J by 0 bases, with 11 bases between. The length of the CDR3 is 15 residues. Germline CDR1 is MNHEY and CDR2 is SVGAGI. The CDR3 coding sequence is TGTGCCAGCAGTCGACAGGCTTTTAGCAATCAGCCCCAGCATTTT. Translation gives CASSRQAFSNQPQHF.